The 5 T cell receptor beta chains given below trace back to one sample, sequenced in a study of long-term antiretroviral therapy in people with HIV. Assay version v3.0 of immunoSEQ was used, and it was run at survey level. The protocol was immunoSEQ multiplex PCR, while the TCRdb copy is restricted to in-frame clones and leaves out a portion. The sample has around 23,000 clones, roughly 79% seen once. The source material was unsorted PBMCs, sampled 2.1 years after starting antiretroviral therapy. These TCRs come from a man younger than 45 with HIV.

This chain links TRBV5-1 with TRBJ2-7; 9 bases agree with TRBD1. CDR3 length equals 15 residues. V was clipped by 5 bases and J by 5 bases; unmatched bases: 11. Per germline, CDR1 SGHRS and CDR2 YFSETQ. The CDR3 nucleotides are TGCGCCAGCAGAAATAACAGGGGGCGAATTGACGAGCAGTACTTC. It specifies CASRNNRGRIDEQYF.

The chain joins TRBV27 to TRBJ2-3; 8 nucleotides align to TRBD2. Trimming removed 5 bases from V and 4 bases from J; junction bases left unmatched: 11. The CDR3 extends over 16 amino acids. Per the germline V gene, CDR1 is MNHEY and CDR2 is SMNVEV (reference sequence). The CDR3 region is CASSPEGLVQADTQYF. The CDR3 DNA is TGTGCCAGCAGTCCTGAGGGACTAGTTCAAGCAGATACGCAGTATTTT.

This rearrangement joins TRBV28 to TRBJ1-4, with TRBD1 as a possible D gene (5 bases). V was clipped by 2 bases and J by 7 bases, with 20 bases between them. The CDR3 has 17 amino acids. CDR1 is MDHEN and CDR2 is SYDVKM in the germline V gene. CDR3 residues: CASSLMSLQEIGEKLFF. CDR3 in DNA: TGTGCCAGCAGTTTAATGTCCCTACAGGAGATTGGTGAAAAACTGTTTTTT.

The chain couples TRBV5-1 to TRBJ2-2; tentative D call: TRBD2 (6 bases). This CDR3 contains 15 residues. The germline V gene has CDR1 SGHRS and CDR2 YFSETQ. Trimming removed 3 bases from V and 6 bases from J, with 15 bases in between. The DNA for the CDR3 is TGCGCCAGCAGCTGGACTATTATAGGGCCCGGGGAGCTGTTTTTT. It encodes CASSWTIIGPGELFF.

J is TRBJ1-1 and V is TRBV9; no clear D gene. V was cut by 4 bases and J by 0 bases, with 7 bases left in between. Germline V gene data show CDR1 as SGDLS and CDR2 as YYNGEE. The CDR3 contains 13 residues. CDR3 loop: CASSPSLNTEAFF. CDR3 sequence (DNA): TGTGCCAGCAGCCCATCGCTGAACACTGAAGCTTTCTTT.